The subject of this entry is one TCR beta chain. These data are taken from a study of blood T cell repertoires in COVID-19. Original analysis: Using reference gene primer amplification, nucleated cell counts were estimated. The table came from immunoSEQ multiplex PCR; TCRdb's copy has only in-frame clones and leaves some out. From that table come the V and J calls and clone size; the DNA was used to work out D and trimming. This sample has roughly 200,000 clones, with 89% found just once. Participants, about 18 to 90 years old, spanned around 26 US areas. Allocation to cohorts depended on clinical history reported by the participants. The receptor was derived from a woman aged 25-40 years with acute COVID-19. Sequencing used PBMCs or T cells enriched from blood (not recorded which).

CDR3 sequence: CSVLFTDGYTF. For the CDR3, the DNA is TGCAGTGTACTCTTTACAGATGGCTACACCTTC. The chain carries TRBV20-1 and TRBJ1-2; no firm D call. The CDR3 is made up of 11 amino acids. V was trimmed by 7 bases and J by 6 bases, leaving 12 bases between them. CDR1 and CDR2 (germline): DFQATT, SNEGSKA (reference sequence).